This T cell receptor (beta chain) was recovered during a study of T-cell reconstitution after alpha-beta-depleted transplantation in children. Notes on the study in general: About two months after transplant, alpha-beta T cells reportedly came from several hundred expanded graft clones.

Concerning this clonotype itself: The target antigen is unknown.

Molecular barcoding with unique molecular identifiers was used for the TCRbeta library. MiXCR was run by TCRdb on the PCR reads, yielding one entry per CDR3 protein. The sample comprises hundreds of thousands of distinct CDR3 sequences, around a sixth of which are singletons, and about two fifths rests with the top ten. The CDR3 sequence is 13 residues long. Trimming took 4 bases from V and 4 from J; bases not matched to a gene: 3. Germline V gene lookup returns CDR1 MGHDK and CDR2 SYGVNS. Sequenced here: PBMCs, mostly from graft donor cells, sampled 360 days after TCRalphabeta/CD19-depleted stem cell transplant. The J gene is TRBJ2-5, the V gene TRBV25-1, with 7 bases fitting TRBD1. The receptor comes from a male patient between 2 and 10 years old who had a stem cell transplant for acute lymphoblastic leukemia, so the T cells may come from the graft donor. Here the CDR3 DNA reads TGTGCCAGCAGTGCCGGGACAGTAGAGACCCAGTACTTC. Translating gives CASSAGTVETQYF.